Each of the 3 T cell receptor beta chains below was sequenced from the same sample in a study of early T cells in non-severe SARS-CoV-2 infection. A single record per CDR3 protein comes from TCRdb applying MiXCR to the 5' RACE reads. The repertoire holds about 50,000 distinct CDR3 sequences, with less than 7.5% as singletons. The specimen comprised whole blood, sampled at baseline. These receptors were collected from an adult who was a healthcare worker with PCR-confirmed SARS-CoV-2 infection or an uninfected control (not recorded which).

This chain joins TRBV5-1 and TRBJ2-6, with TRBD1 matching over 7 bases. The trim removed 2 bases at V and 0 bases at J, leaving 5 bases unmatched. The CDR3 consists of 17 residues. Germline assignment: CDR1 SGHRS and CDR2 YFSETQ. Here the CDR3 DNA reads TGCGCCAGCAGCTTAGGACAGGCGTTCTCTGGGGCCAACGTCCTGACTTTC. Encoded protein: CASSLGQAFSGANVLTF.

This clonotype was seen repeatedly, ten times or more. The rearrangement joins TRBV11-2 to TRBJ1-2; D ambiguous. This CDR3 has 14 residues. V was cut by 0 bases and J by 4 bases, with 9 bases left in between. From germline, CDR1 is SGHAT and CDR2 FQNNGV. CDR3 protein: CASSLEARFYGYTF. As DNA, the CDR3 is TGTGCCAGCAGCTTAGAGGCCAGGTTCTATGGCTACACCTTC.

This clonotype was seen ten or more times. This chain's CDR3 is CASRGGLTIYSPLHF. CDR3 in DNA: TGTGCCAGCAGAGGGGGGCTTACTATCTATTCACCCCTCCACTTT. The chain recombines TRBV14 with TRBJ1-6, with D maybe TRBD1 (6 bases). This CDR3 is 15 amino acids long. Trimming shortened V by 6 bases and J by 8 bases, and 17 bases separated the two germline ends. The germline CDR1 and CDR2 sequences are SGHDN and FVKESK.